This TCR beta chain was captured by sequencing in a study of T cell responses to AZD1222 COVID-19 vaccine. Findings of the study overall: Unmutated variant regions are reportedly the target of nearly half of TCRs that are spike-specific.

J lost 3 bases, V lost 10 bases, and 9 bases had no gene match. This CDR3 has 14 residues. Germline V gene lookup returns CDR1 ENHRY and CDR2 SYGVKD. As for this clone: Its antigen is undetermined.

Measured with immunoSEQ multiplex PCR; TCRdb has only the in-frame clones, and not every one. Of over 95,000 clones in the sample, roughly 90% were seen once. The chain uses TRBV10-3 and TRBJ2-1, with 7 bases that match TRBD1. The clonotype was recovered from an adult in good health. Material: peripheral blood, obtained on day 0 of AZD1222 vaccination. CDR3 sequence reads: CATGWDRLYNEQFF. The CDR3 DNA follows: TGTGCCACCGGATGGGACAGACTCTACAATGAGCAGTTCTTC.